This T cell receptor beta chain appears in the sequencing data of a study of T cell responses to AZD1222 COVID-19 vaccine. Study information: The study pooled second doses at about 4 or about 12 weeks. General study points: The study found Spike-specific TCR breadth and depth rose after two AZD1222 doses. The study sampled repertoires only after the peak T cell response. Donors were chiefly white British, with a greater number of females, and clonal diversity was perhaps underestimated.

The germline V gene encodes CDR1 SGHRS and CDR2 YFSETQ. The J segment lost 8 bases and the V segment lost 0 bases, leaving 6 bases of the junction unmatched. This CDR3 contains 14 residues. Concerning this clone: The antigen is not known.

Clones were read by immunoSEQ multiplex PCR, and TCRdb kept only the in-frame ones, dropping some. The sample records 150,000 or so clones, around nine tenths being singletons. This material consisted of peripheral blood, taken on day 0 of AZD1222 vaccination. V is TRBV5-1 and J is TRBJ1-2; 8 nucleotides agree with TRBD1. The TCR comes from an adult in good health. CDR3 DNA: TGCGCCAGCAGCTTGGACAGGGGGGAGGAAGGCTACACCTTC. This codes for CASSLDRGEEGYTF.